This T cell receptor beta chain comes out of a study of cytomegalovirus exposure and HLA in healthy donors. Study as a whole: The platform used for the 110 or so validation repertoires matched that of the 666 first-cohort repertoires, a later analysis reported. General study results and limits: With high specificity and sensitivity, the classifier reportedly diagnosed cytomegalovirus status. The dataset shows that most TCR sequences were rare, while some public TCRs occurred in many donors. The study labeled 164 TCR beta chains cytomegalovirus-associated.

Germline V lookup: CDR1 SGHRS, CDR2 YFSETQ. The CDR3 is 17 residues long. V gave up 5 bases and J gave up 0 bases; unmatched junction bases: 7. This clone was recorded once. Its antigen is not known. The data were produced by immunoSEQ multiplex PCR, yet TCRdb's version contains in-frame clones alone and is incomplete. The sample records under 80,000 clones, nearly 95% being singletons. The specimen was PBMCs. The clonotype comes from a woman under 30 in good health and CMV-seronegative. The chain carries TRBV5-1 and TRBJ2-6; TRBD1 aligns across 8 bases. CDR3 sequence reads: CASSPGQVLSGANVLTF. The CDR3 region has the DNA TGCGCCAGCAGTCCGGGACAGGTGCTCTCTGGGGCCAACGTCCTGACTTTC.